This note documents a single T cell receptor (beta chain) sequence. These data come from a study of blood T cell repertoires in COVID-19. Germline V gives CDR1 MNHEY, CDR2 SVGAGI. V was clipped by 6 bases and J by 6 bases, with 11 bases between them. This CDR3 region has 12 residues. Clones were sequenced by immunoSEQ multiplex PCR, and TCRdb holds only the in-frame ones, with some missing. The data hold roughly 200,000 clones, with 75% to 90% observed a single time. The sequencing sample was made of peripheral blood. V usage is TRBV6-5 and J usage is TRBJ1-1; D call uncertain. The clonotype was recovered from a middle-aged man with acute or convalescent COVID-19. The chain's CDR3 is CASREEQAEAFF. CDR3 DNA: TGTGCCAGCAGGGAGGAGCAGGCTGAAGCTTTCTTT.